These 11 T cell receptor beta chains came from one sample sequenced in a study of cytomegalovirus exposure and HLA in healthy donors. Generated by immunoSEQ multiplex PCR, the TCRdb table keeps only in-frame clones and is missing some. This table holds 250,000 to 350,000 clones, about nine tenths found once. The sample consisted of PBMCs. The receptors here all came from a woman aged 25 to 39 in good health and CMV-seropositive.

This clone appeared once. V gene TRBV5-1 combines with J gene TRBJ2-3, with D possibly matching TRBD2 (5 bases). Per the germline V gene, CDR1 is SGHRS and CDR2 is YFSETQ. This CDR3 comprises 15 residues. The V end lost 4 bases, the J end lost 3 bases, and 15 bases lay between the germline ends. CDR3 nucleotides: TGCGCCAGCAGCCTCCTAGCCACGGGAACAGATACGCAGTATTTT. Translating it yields CASSLLATGTDTQYF.

As DNA, the CDR3 is TGTGCCAGCAGCTTCGAGGGAAGTAGACGGAACACCGGGGAGCTGTTTTTT. As protein: CASSFEGSRRNTGELFF. The chain recombines TRBV11-2 with TRBJ2-2, with D tentatively TRBD2 (5 bases). V dropped 3 bases and J dropped 1 base, with 15 bases sitting between them. Germline V gene lookup returns CDR1 SGHAT and CDR2 FQNNGV. The CDR3 extends over 17 amino acids.

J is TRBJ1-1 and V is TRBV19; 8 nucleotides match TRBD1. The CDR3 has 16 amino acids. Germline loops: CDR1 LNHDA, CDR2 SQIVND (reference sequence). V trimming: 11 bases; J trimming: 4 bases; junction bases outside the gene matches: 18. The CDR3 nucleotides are TGTGCCCCTCGAAGCAGGGGGCGGTGGACGTGCACTGAAGCTTTCTTT. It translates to CAPRSRGRWTCTEAFF.

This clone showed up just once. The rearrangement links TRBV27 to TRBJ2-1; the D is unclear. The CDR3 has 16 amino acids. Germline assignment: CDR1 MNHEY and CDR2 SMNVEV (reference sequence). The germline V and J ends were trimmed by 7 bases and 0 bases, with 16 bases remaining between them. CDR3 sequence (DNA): TGTGCCAGCAATCTAGACGGAGTGAGCTCCTACAATGAGCAGTTCTTC. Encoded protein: CASNLDGVSSYNEQFF.

This chain's CDR3 is CASSLRQELHNEQFF. CDR3 sequence (DNA): TGTGCCAGCAGTTTGCGCCAGGAATTACACAATGAGCAGTTCTTC. The chain recombines TRBV27 with TRBJ2-1; D is unclear. The CDR3 has 15 residues. CDR1 is MNHEY and CDR2 is SMNVEV in the germline V gene (reference sequence). V was cut by 3 bases and J by 5 bases, with 14 bases left in between.

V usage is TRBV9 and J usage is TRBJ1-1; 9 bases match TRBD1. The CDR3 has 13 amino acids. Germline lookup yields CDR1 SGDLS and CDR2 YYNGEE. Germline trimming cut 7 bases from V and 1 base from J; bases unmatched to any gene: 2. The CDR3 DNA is TGTGCCAGCGGGACAGGGAAGAACACTGAAGCTTTCTTT. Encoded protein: CASGTGKNTEAFF.

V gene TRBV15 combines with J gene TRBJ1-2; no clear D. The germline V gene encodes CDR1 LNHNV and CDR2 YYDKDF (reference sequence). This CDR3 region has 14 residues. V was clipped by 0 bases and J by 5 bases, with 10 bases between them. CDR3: CATSRDRSEYGYTF. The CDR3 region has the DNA TGTGCCACCAGCAGAGATCGTAGTGAATATGGCTACACCTTC.

CDR3 nucleotides: TGCGCCAGCAGCCAAGGTTCGCAGGGGGTTTCGGTCGCCGACACAGATACGCAGTATTTT. Translating gives CASSQGSQGVSVADTDTQYF. This chain joins TRBV4-1 and TRBJ2-3; TRBD1 matches 7 bases. With V trimmed by 1 base and J by 2 bases, 18 bases remained unmatched. CDR3 length: 20 amino acids. Germline CDR1 MGHRA, CDR2 YSYEKL.

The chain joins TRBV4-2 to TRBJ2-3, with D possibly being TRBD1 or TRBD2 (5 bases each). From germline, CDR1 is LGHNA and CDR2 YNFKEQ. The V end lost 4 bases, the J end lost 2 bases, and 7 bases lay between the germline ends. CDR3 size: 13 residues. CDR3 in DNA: TGTGCCAGCAGCCGGGACCTCACAGATACGCAGTATTTT. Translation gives CASSRDLTDTQYF.

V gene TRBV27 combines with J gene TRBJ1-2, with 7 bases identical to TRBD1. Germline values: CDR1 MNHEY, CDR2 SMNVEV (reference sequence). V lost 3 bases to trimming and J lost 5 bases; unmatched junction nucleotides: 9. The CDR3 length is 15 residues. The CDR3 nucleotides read TGTGCCAGCAGTTTTAATCCGGACAGGATATATGGCTACACCTTC. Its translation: CASSFNPDRIYGYTF.

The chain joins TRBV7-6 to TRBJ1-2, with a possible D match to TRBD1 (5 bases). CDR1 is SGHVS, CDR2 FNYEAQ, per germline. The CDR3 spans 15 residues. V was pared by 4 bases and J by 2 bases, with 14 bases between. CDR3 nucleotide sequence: TGTGCCAGCAGCTCCCAGGAAGGGGCCAACTATGGCTACACCTTC. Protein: CASSSQEGANYGYTF.